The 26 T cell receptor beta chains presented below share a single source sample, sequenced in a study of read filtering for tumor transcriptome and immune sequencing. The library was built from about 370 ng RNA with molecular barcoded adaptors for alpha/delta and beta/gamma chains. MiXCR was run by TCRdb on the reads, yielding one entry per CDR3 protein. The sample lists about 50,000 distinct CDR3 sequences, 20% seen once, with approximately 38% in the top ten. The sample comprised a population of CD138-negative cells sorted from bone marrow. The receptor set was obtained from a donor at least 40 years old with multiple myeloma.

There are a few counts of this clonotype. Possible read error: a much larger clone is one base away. CDR3 protein: CSVEGGLAGGTDTQYF. CDR3 DNA: TGCAGCGTTGAAGGGGGCCTAGCGGGGGGCACAGATACGCAGTATTTT. The gene calls are TRBV29-1 and TRBJ2-3; the match to TRBD2 covers 10 bases. The germline V gene has CDR1 SQVTM and CDR2 ANQGSEA. This CDR3 has 16 amino acids. With 1 base clipped from V and 1 base from J, the junction kept 5 bases outside the gene matches.

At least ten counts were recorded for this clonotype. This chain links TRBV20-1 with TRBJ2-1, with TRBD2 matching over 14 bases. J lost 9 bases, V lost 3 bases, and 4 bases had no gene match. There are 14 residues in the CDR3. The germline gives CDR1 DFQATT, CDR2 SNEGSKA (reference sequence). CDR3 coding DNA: TGCAGTGCTAGGGGACTAGCGGGAGACAGTGAGCAGTTCTTC. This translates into CSARGLAGDSEQFF.

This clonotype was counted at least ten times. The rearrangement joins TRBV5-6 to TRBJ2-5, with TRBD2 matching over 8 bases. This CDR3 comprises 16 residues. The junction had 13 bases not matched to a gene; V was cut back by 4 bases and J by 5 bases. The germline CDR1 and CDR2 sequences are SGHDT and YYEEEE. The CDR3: CASSLSGRGLRETQYF. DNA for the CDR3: TGTGCCAGCAGCCTGAGCGGGAGAGGCTTGCGGGAGACCCAGTACTTC.

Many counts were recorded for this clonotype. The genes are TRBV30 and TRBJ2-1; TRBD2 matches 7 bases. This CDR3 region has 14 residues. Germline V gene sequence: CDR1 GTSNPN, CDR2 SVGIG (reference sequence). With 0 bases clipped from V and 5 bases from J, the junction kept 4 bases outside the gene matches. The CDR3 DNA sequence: TGTGCCTGGAGTGTAATTCTAGCGGACAATGAGCAGTTCTTC. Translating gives CAWSVILADNEQFF. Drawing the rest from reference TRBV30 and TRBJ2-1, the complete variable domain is SQTIHQWPATLVQPVGSPLSLECTVEGTSNPNLYWYRQAAGRGLQLLFYSVGIGQISSEVPQNLSASRPQDRQFILSSKKLLLSDSGFYLCAWSVILADNEQFFGPGTRLTVL.

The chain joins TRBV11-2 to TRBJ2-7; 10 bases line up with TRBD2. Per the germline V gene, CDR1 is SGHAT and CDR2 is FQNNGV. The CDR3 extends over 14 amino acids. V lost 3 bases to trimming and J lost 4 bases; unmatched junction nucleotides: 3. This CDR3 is CASSFILAGYEQYF. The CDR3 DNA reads TGTGCCAGCAGCTTTATACTAGCGGGGTACGAGCAGTACTTC.

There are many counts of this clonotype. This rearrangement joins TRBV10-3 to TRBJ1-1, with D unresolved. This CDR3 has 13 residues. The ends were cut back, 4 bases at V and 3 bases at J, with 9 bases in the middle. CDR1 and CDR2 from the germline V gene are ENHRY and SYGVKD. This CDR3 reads CAISASRDTEAFF. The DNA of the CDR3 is TGTGCCATCAGTGCGTCTAGGGACACTGAAGCTTTCTTT.

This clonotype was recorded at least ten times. The DNA for the CDR3 is TGTGCCAGCTCACCCCGGACAAACTTTGACTATGGCTACACCTTC. Translation: CASSPRTNFDYGYTF. The chain carries TRBV18 and TRBJ1-2, with TRBD1 as a possible D gene (5 bases). Germline V gene sequence: CDR1 KGHSH, CDR2 LQKENI. There are 15 residues in the CDR3. V was shortened by 3 bases and J by 3 bases, with 14 bases between the two germline ends. Based on the CDR3 plus reference TRBV18 and TRBJ1-2, the full variable domain is NAGVMQNPRHLVRRRGQEARLRCSPMKGHSHVYWYRQLPEEGLKFMVYLQKENIIDESGMPKERFSAEFPKEGPSILRIQQVVRGDSAAYFCASSPRTNFDYGYTFGSGTRLTVV.

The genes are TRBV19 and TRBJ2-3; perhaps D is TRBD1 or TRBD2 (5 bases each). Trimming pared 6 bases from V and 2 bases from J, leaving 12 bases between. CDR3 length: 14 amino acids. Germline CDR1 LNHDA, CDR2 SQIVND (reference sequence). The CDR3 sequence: CASSDQGPTDTQYF. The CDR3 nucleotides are TGTGCCAGTAGCGACCAGGGACCCACAGATACGCAGTATTTT.

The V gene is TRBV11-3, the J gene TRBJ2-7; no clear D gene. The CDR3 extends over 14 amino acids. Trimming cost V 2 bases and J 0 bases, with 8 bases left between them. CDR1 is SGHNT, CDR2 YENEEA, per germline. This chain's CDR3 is CASSLTVVSYEQYF. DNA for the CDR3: TGTGCCAGCAGCTTAACAGTCGTCTCCTACGAGCAGTACTTC.

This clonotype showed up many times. The CDR3 sequence: CASRAVRSSYNEQFF. CDR3 coding DNA: TGCGCCAGCAGGGCAGTTAGGAGCTCCTACAATGAGCAGTTCTTC. This chain joins TRBV5-1 and TRBJ2-1; no clear D. Trimming took 5 bases from V and 0 from J, leaving 12 bases between them. This CDR3 region has 15 residues. The germline CDR1 and CDR2 sequences are SGHRS and YFSETQ.

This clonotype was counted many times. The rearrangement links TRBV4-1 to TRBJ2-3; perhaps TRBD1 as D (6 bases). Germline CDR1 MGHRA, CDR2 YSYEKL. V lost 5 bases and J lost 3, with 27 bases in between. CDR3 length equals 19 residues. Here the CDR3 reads CASSTQRIAVQGGTDTQYF. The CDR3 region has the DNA TGCGCCAGCAGCACGCAAAGAATCGCTGTACAGGGTGGGACAGATACGCAGTATTTT.

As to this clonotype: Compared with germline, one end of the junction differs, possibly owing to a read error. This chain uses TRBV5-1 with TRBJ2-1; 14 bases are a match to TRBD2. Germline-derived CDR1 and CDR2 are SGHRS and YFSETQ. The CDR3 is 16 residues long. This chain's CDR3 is CASSSSGTSGRNGQSF. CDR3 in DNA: TGCGCCAGCAGCTCATCTGGGACTAGCGGGAGAAATGGGCAGTCCTTC.

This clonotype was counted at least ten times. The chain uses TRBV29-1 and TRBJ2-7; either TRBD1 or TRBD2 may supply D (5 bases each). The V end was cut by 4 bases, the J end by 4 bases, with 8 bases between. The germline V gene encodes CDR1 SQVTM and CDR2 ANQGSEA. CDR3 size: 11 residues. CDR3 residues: CSVGDGYEQYF. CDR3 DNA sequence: TGCAGCGTTGGGGACGGTTACGAGCAGTACTTC.

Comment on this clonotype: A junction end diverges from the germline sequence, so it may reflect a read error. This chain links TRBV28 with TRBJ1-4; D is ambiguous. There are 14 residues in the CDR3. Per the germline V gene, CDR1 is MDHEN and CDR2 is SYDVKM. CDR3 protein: CASSPGKRGENLFF. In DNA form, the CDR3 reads TGTGCCAGCAGCCCAGGAAAACGGGGTGAAAATCTGTTTTTT.

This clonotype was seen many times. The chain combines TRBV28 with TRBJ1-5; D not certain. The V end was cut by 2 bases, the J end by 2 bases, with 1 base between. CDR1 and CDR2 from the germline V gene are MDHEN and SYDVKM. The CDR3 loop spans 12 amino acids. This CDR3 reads CASSLGNQPQHF. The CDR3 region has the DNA TGTGCCAGCAGTTTAGGCAATCAGCCCCAGCATTTT. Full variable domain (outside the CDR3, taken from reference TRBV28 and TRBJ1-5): DVKVTQSSRYLVKRTGEKVFLECVQDMDHENMFWYRQDPGLGLRLIYFSYDVKMKEKGDIPEGYSVSREKKERFSLILESASTNQTSMYLCASSLGNQPQHFGDGTRLSIL.

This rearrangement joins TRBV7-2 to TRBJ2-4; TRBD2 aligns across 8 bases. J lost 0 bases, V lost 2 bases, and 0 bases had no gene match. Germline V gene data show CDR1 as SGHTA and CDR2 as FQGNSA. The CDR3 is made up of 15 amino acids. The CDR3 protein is CASSLLAGAKNIQYF. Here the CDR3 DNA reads TGTGCCAGCAGCTTACTAGCGGGAGCCAAAAACATTCAGTACTTC. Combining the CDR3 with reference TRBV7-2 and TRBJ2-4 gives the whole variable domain GAGVSQSPSNKVTEKGKDVELRCDPISGHTALYWYRQSLGQGLEFLIYFQGNSAPDKSGLPSDRFSAERTGGSVSTLTIQRTQQEDSAVYLCASSLLAGAKNIQYFGAGTRLSVL.

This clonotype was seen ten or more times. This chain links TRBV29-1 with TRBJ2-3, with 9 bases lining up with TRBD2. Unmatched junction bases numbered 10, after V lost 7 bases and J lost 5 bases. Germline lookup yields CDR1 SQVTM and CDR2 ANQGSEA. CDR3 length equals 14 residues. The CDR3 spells CSGFMAGGLDTQYF. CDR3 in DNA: TGCAGCGGTTTCATGGCGGGAGGGCTAGATACGCAGTATTTT.

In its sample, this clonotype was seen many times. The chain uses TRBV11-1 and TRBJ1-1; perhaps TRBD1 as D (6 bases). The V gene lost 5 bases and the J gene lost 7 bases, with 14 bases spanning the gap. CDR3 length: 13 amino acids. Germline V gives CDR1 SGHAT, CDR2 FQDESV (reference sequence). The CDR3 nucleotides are TGTGCCAGCAGCCGCGGGGGGCAGAGTGAAGCTTTCTTT. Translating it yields CASSRGGQSEAFF.

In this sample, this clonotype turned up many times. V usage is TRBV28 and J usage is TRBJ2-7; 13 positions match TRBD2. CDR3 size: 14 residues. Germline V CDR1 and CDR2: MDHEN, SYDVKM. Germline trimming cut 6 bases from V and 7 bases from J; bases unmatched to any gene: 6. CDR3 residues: CASRTSGRSGEQYF. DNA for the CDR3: TGTGCCAGCAGGACTAGCGGGAGGTCGGGGGAGCAGTACTTC.

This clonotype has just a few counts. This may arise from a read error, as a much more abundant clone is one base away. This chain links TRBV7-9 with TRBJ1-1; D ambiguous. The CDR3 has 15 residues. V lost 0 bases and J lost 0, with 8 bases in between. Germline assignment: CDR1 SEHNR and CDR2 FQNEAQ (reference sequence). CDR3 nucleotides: TGTGCCAGCAGCTTAGCTGAACACCTGAACACTGAAGCTTTCTTT. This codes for CASSLAEHLNTEAFF.

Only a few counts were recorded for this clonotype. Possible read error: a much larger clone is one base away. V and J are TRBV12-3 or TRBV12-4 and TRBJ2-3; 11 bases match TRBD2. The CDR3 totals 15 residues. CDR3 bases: TGTGCCAGCAGACTACTAGCGGGAGATGGAGATACGCGGTATTTT. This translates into CASRLLAGDGDTRYF.

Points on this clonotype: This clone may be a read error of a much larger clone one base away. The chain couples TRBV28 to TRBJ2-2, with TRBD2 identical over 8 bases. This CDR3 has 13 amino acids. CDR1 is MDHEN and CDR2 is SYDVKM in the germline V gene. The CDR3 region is CANGLASTGKLFF. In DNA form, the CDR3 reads TGTGCCAATGGACTAGCTAGCACCGGGAAGCTGTTTTTT.

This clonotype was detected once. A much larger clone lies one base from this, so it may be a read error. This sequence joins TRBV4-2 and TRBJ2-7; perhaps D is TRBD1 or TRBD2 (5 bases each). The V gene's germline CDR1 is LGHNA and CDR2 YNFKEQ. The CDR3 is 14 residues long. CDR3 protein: CASSRDETSYEQYF. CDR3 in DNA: TGCGCCAGCAGCCGGGACGAGACATCCTACGAGCAGTACTTC.

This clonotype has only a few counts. The CDR3: CASTTLRTGGTAGELFF. In DNA, the CDR3 is TGTGCCAGCACTACTCTGAGGACAGGGGGCACGGCCGGGGAGCTGTTTTTT. The chain employs TRBV27 and TRBJ2-2, with TRBD1 matching 11 bases. With V trimmed by 7 bases and J by 6 bases, 13 bases remained unmatched. CDR1 MNHEY and CDR2 SMNVEV come from the germline V gene (reference sequence). This CDR3 region has 17 residues.

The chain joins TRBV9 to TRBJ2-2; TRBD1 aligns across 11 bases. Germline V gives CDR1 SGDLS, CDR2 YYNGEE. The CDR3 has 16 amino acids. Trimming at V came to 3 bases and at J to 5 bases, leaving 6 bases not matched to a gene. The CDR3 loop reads CASSASGTGGTGELFF. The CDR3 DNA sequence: TGTGCCAGCAGCGCCTCCGGGACAGGGGGGACCGGGGAGCTGTTTTTT.

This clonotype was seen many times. CDR3: CASSQGPGSEQFF. The CDR3 coding sequence is TGCGCCAGCAGCCAAGGCCCTGGCAGTGAGCAGTTCTTC. The chain carries TRBV4-1 and TRBJ2-1; no definite D call. V shed 1 base and J shed 9 bases, with 10 bases lying between them. The germline CDR1 and CDR2 sequences are MGHRA and YSYEKL. The CDR3 runs to 13 residues.